The source of this T cell receptor beta chain is a study of blood T cell repertoires in COVID-19. Background on the study: Collection of acute and convalescent COVID-19 samples took place in the United States, Italy and Spain. PBMCs, B-cell-depleted T cells, or T cells were the source of the cDNA or gDNA that made up the material.

Original analysis: It was from reference gene primer amplification that nucleated cell counts were estimated. Here immunoSEQ multiplex PCR was the method, and the copy in TCRdb shows in-frame clones only, minus some. V, J and clone size were drawn from that table, and D and trimming were deduced from the DNA. The sample contains 250,000 to 350,000 clones, around 89% of which appear only once. The V gene lost 1 base and the J gene lost 10 bases, with 10 bases spanning the gap. The CDR3 covers 12 residues. CDR1 is LGHDT, CDR2 YNNKEL, per germline (reference sequence). The chain uses TRBV3-1 (or the pseudogene TRBV3-2) and TRBJ2-5; D not resolved. This clonotype was sampled from a man in his thirties or forties with acute or convalescent COVID-19. Specimen: peripheral blood. For the CDR3, the DNA is TGTGCCAGCAGCCAAGTTAATCCCCGCCAGTACTTC. This gives the protein CASSQVNPRQYF.